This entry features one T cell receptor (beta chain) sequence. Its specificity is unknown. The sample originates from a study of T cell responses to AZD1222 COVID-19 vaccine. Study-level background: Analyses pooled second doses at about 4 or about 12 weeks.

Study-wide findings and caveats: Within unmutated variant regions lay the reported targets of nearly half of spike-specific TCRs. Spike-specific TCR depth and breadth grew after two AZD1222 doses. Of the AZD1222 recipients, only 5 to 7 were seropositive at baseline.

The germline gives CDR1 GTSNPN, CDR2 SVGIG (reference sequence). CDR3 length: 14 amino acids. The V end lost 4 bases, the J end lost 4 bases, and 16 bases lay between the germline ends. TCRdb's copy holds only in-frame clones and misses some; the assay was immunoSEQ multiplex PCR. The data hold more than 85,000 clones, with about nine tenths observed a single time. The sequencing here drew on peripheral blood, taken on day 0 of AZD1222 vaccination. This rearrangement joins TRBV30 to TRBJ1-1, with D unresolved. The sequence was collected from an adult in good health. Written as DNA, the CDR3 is TGTGCCTGGACCAGATCCGGGCTGGGCACTGAAGCTTTCTTT. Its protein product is CAWTRSGLGTEAFF.